Following are 21 T cell receptor beta chains from one sample sequenced in a study of pediatric ulcerative colitis. Rectal tissue came from one to two pinch biopsies taken at colonoscopy. Only in-frame clones appear in the TCRdb table, and some are missing; sequencing was by immunoSEQ multiplex PCR. Altogether about 34,000 clones are present, 65% to 80% being singletons, with the ten largest covering around 9.1%. The sequencing sample was made of gut tissue. These receptors came from a boy younger than 18 with severe ulcerative colitis.

The V gene is TRBV27, the J gene TRBJ2-7; D may be TRBD2 (6 bases). From germline, CDR1 is MNHEY and CDR2 SMNVEV (reference sequence). Trimming removed 0 bases at V and 2 bases at J, with 11 bases between. The CDR3 is made up of 15 amino acids. CDR3: CASSLSGGPAYEQYF. CDR3 nucleotides: TGTGCCAGCAGTTTATCGGGAGGACCGGCCTACGAGCAGTACTTC.

V gene TRBV29-1 combines with J gene TRBJ2-1; D ambiguous. Trimming removed 0 bases from V and 13 bases from J, with 16 bases in between. The CDR3 sequence is 13 residues long. CDR1 and CDR2 from the germline V gene are SQVTM and ANQGSEA. As DNA, the CDR3 is TGCAGCGTTGAAGATGGGATCAATCTGCCTCAGTTCTTC. Residues: CSVEDGINLPQFF.

The chain couples TRBV11-3 to TRBJ2-2, with D unclear. In germline, CDR1 is SGHNT, CDR2 YENEEA. The CDR3 is 14 amino acids. V dropped 4 bases and J dropped 3 bases, with 9 bases sitting between them. Written as DNA, the CDR3 is TGTGCCAGCAGCTCTGGGTCCGACACCGGGGAGCTGTTTTTT. Encoded protein: CASSSGSDTGELFF. The full variable domain, rest sourced from reference TRBV11-3 and TRBJ2-2, is EAGVVQSPRYKIIEKKQPVAFWCNPISGHNTLYWYLQNLGQGPELLIRYENEEAVDDSQLPKDRFSAERLKGVDSTLKIQPAELGDSAVYLCASSSGSDTGELFFGEGSRLTVL.

The chain employs TRBV5-4 and TRBJ1-1; 7 positions agree with TRBD1. Per the germline V gene, CDR1 is SGHNT and CDR2 is YYREEE (reference sequence). The CDR3 contains 14 residues. Trimming at V came to 3 bases and at J to 1 base, leaving 3 bases not matched to a gene. CDR3 sequence reads: CASSSRDRNTEAFF. Written as DNA, the CDR3 is TGTGCCAGCAGCTCCCGGGACAGGAACACTGAAGCTTTCTTT.

Only one count was recorded for this clone. J is TRBJ1-4 and V is TRBV4-1, with D possibly TRBD1 on 6 matching bases. The CDR3 has 16 residues. Per germline, CDR1 MGHRA and CDR2 YSYEKL. The V and J ends lost 1 base and 4 bases respectively, with 13 bases between them. The CDR3: CASSQGGEGVNEKLFF. CDR3 coding DNA: TGCGCCAGCAGCCAAGGCGGGGAGGGGGTTAATGAAAAACTGTTTTTT.

V and J are TRBV6-4 and TRBJ2-3; 10 nucleotides line up with TRBD2. This CDR3 is 15 amino acids long. The V segment lost 3 bases and the J segment 4 bases; nucleotides outside the gene matches: 4. Looked up from germline, CDR1 is MRHNA and CDR2 is SNTAGT. The CDR3 spells CASSEEAGGADTQYF. The CDR3 DNA sequence: TGTGCCAGCAGTGAAGAAGCGGGGGGGGCAGATACGCAGTATTTT.

V is TRBV2 and J is TRBJ2-3; no clear D gene. With 0 bases removed from V and 9 bases from J, the gap between germline ends came to 7 bases. The V gene's germline CDR1 is SNHLY and CDR2 FYNNEI. The CDR3 contains 12 residues. This CDR3 is CASSEAQETQYF. The CDR3, as DNA: TGTGCCAGCAGTGAAGCGCAAGAGACGCAGTATTTT.

This clone turned up a few times. This chain uses TRBV7-9 with TRBJ2-3; the D gene could be TRBD1 or TRBD2 (5 bases each). The V and J ends lost 6 bases and 3 bases respectively, with 16 bases between them. This CDR3 contains 15 residues. Germline lookup yields CDR1 SEHNR and CDR2 FQNEAQ (reference sequence). CDR3 nucleotide sequence: TGTGCCAGCAGTAATGCAGGGAGTTTTACAGATACGCAGTATTTT. It encodes CASSNAGSFTDTQYF.

The CDR3 DNA reads TGTGCCATCAGCAGGGCCCAGAATGAAAAACTGTTTTTT. This encodes CAISRAQNEKLFF. The rearrangement uses TRBV10-3 and TRBJ1-4; weak D call: TRBD1 (5 bases). Trimming stripped 6 bases from V and 5 bases from J, with 10 bases between. Looked up from germline, CDR1 is ENHRY and CDR2 is SYGVKD. The CDR3 runs to 13 residues.

This clone was detected only a few times. The chain recombines TRBV19 with TRBJ1-1, with D hard to call. Looked up from germline, CDR1 is LNHDA and CDR2 is SQIVND (reference sequence). The CDR3 consists of 13 residues. Trimming removed 1 base from V and 8 bases from J, with 11 bases in between. The DNA of the CDR3 is TGTGCCAGTAGTATAGGGTGGGGAAGCGAAGCTTTCTTT. This translates into CASSIGWGSEAFF.

This clone appeared a few times. The V and J genes are TRBV28 and TRBJ1-2; weak D call: TRBD1 (5 bases). Trimming took 5 bases from V and 2 from J, leaving 15 bases between them. CDR3 length: 15 amino acids. The germline gives CDR1 MDHEN, CDR2 SYDVKM. Here the CDR3 DNA reads TGTGCCAGCAGTCGGGAGGGGTGGGGGAACTATGGCTACACCTTC. It is translated as CASSREGWGNYGYTF.

The chain couples TRBV27 to TRBJ2-7, with D maybe TRBD1 (5 bases). There are 13 residues in the CDR3. V lost 3 bases and J 0 bases, leaving 6 bases between the germline ends. Germline V gene lookup returns CDR1 MNHEY and CDR2 SMNVEV (reference sequence). The CDR3 DNA sequence: TGTGCCAGCAGTTTCAGGGACTCCTACGAGCAGTACTTC. As protein: CASSFRDSYEQYF.

This chain joins TRBV11-2 and TRBJ2-7, with 7 bases lining up with TRBD1. This CDR3 comprises 13 residues. Losses at the gene ends were 5 bases for V and 7 bases for J; bases not matched to a gene: 8. CDR1 and CDR2 (germline): SGHAT, FQNNGV. The DNA of the CDR3 is TGTGCCAGCAGCCCCCAGGGGGTGGGGGAGCAGTACTTC. This sequence encodes CASSPQGVGEQYF.

This clone occurred a few times. The chain employs TRBV12-5 and TRBJ1-3; unclear D gene. Looked up from germline, CDR1 is LGHNT and CDR2 is FRNRAP. Trimming left V 3 bases short and J 0 bases short, with 18 bases between. The CDR3 covers 18 residues. CDR3 residues: CASGFPTDGSRSGNTIYF. The DNA for the CDR3 is TGTGCTAGTGGTTTCCCCACGGACGGATCACGCTCTGGAAACACCATATATTTT.

This clone counts as medium-sized. This chain joins TRBV6-1 and TRBJ2-7; 8 nucleotides agree with TRBD1. The germline V gene has CDR1 MNHNS and CDR2 SASEGT. This CDR3 has 16 amino acids. V was clipped by 2 bases and J by 4 bases; unmatched bases: 10. CDR3 nucleotide sequence: TGTGCCAGCAGTGAATTCGGACAGGGTTTATCGTACGAGCAGTACTTC. It encodes CASSEFGQGLSYEQYF.

V gene TRBV6-5 combines with J gene TRBJ1-2, with TRBD1 identical over 7 bases. The CDR3 spans 14 residues. The germline V gene encodes CDR1 MNHEY and CDR2 SVGAGI. Losses at the gene ends were 5 bases for V and 4 bases for J; bases not matched to a gene: 7. The CDR3 DNA follows: TGTGCCAGCAGTCTACAGGGGATGGGCTATGGCTACACCTTC. This gives the protein CASSLQGMGYGYTF.

J is TRBJ2-7 and V is TRBV4-2; 8 nucleotides align to TRBD1. CDR1 and CDR2 (germline): LGHNA, YNFKEQ. V was pared by 0 bases and J by 3 bases, with 10 bases of the junction left unmatched. The CDR3 is 17 amino acids. CDR3 in DNA: TGTGCCAGCAGCCAAGAAGTGTACCAGGGGGCAATCTACGAGCAGTACTTC. Its translation is CASSQEVYQGAIYEQYF.

The rearrangement uses TRBV6-5 and TRBJ2-3, with D hard to call. The germline V and J ends were trimmed by 6 bases and 1 base, with 14 bases remaining between them. Germline lookup yields CDR1 MNHEY and CDR2 SVGAGI. The CDR3 has 15 amino acids. The CDR3 region is CASRESSDRTDTQYF. CDR3 sequence (DNA): TGTGCCAGCAGAGAGAGTTCCGACCGCACAGATACGCAGTATTTT.

This rearrangement joins TRBV11-1 to TRBJ2-5; 10 positions agree with TRBD1. The V gene end was trimmed by 3 bases and the J gene end by 2 bases; junction bases not matched to a gene: 9. The CDR3 runs to 17 residues. Germline values: CDR1 SGHAT, CDR2 FQDESV (reference sequence). The chain's CDR3 is CASSFVPGQGPQETQYF. The CDR3 DNA sequence: TGTGCCAGCAGCTTCGTCCCGGGACAGGGGCCTCAAGAGACCCAGTACTTC.

The rearrangement links TRBV5-1 to TRBJ1-1; D perhaps matches TRBD1 (5 bases). The germline CDR1 and CDR2 sequences are SGHRS and YFSETQ. There are 14 residues in the CDR3. V was pared by 4 bases and J by 8 bases, with 18 bases between. The CDR3 DNA follows: TGCGCCAGCAGCCACGGGACTACGAGTTCGGAAGCTTTCTTT. As protein: CASSHGTTSSEAFF.

The rearrangement links TRBV11-2 to TRBJ1-5; D gene unclear. The CDR3 extends over 16 amino acids. Germline CDR1 and CDR2: SGHAT and FQNNGV. The V end was cut by 1 base, the J end by 0 bases, with 10 bases between. CDR3 amino acids: CASSLVGSFSNQPQHF. As DNA, the CDR3 is TGTGCCAGCAGCTTAGTAGGGAGTTTTAGCAATCAGCCCCAGCATTTT.